Included here is one TCR beta chain sequence, with context. Its specificity is unknown. The data were taken from a study of CD8+CD57+ T cells in acquired aplastic anemia. Study as a whole: Sorted CD4+ and CD8+ cells gave a mean 3.2 ug DNA, range roughly 0.19 to 27.4 ug.

Patients sequenced had flow cytometry evidence of CD8+CD57+ cell expansion. Each of the patients presented with severe acquired aplastic anemia. Patients were therapy-naive when their blood was sampled. The study's findings and limits: Both patients and controls carried the same twenty-nine CD8+ CDR3 sequences.

Researchers used genomic DNA as the template to profile TCR beta VDJ and CDR3. TCRdb passed the reads through MiXCR, listing each CDR3 protein once. The table records 160,000 or so distinct CDR3 sequences, around 48% of them present only once. With 8 bases clipped from V and 5 bases from J, the junction kept 12 bases outside the gene matches. The CDR3 extends over 15 amino acids. Per the germline V gene, CDR1 is SGHTA and CDR2 is FQGNSA. The specimen sequenced was sorted CD4+, CD8+, or CD8+CD57+ T cells (not recorded which) from PBMCs. This receptor was taken from a human donor with aplastic anemia. The J gene is TRBJ2-7, the V gene TRBV7-2, with TRBD2 matching 10 bases. CDR3 DNA sequence: TGTGCCAGCTCCCCAAAGGTAGCGGGAGGTGACGAGCAGTACTTC. Its protein is CASSPKVAGGDEQYF.